The next 18 T cell receptor beta chains were all read from a single sample in a study of identical twins (TCRdb year 2016). The library was built by means of 5' RACE. Sequenced on an Illumina HiSeq 2000. The public sequencing data were trimmed at Q25 with fastp and processed into clonotypes with MiXCR by TCRdb, which kept only in-frame beta chains. CDR3 protein sequences are deduplicated, and each keeps its most common genes and DNA. The sample records about 1.7 million distinct CDR3 sequences, about 32% of which are singletons. The top ten clones comprise around 0.25% of the sample. The sample taken for sequencing was cord blood. The receptor source for this set is a newborn girl in good health.

Here the CDR3 reads CASSSGGTTAQETQYF. CDR3 in DNA: TGTGCCAGCAGCTCAGGAGGGACGACAGCTCAAGAGACCCAGTACTTC. This chain joins TRBV7-8 and TRBJ2-5; possible D gene TRBD2, 6 bases. The CDR3 is 16 amino acids. V lost 4 bases and J 2 bases, leaving 17 bases between the germline ends. Germline V gives CDR1 SGHVS, CDR2 FQNEAQ.

The chain joins TRBV7-2 to TRBJ1-2; D gene unclear. The CDR3 is made up of 15 amino acids. The V end was cut by 2 bases, the J end by 2 bases, with 12 bases between. Germline assignment: CDR1 SGHTA and CDR2 FQGNSA. In DNA, the CDR3 is TGTGCCAGCAGCTTAATCCAGTTATCCAACTATGGCTACACCTTC. As protein: CASSLIQLSNYGYTF.

This clonotype was seen ten or more times. V is TRBV9 and J is TRBJ2-6, with D hard to call. The CDR3 extends over 12 amino acids. Trimming removed 2 bases at V and 3 bases at J, with 0 bases between. Germline V gene lookup returns CDR1 SGDLS and CDR2 YYNGEE. DNA for the CDR3: TGTGCCAGCAGCGTTGGGGCCAACGTCCTGACTTTC. This sequence encodes CASSVGANVLTF.

This rearrangement joins TRBV5-1 to TRBJ1-2; TRBD1 might be the D (6 bases). The length of the CDR3 is 14 residues. CDR1 is SGHRS, CDR2 YFSETQ, per germline. V lost 0 bases, J lost 4 bases, and 10 bases lay in between. CDR3 sequence (DNA): TGCGCCAGCAGCTTGGGACAGGTTGCCTATGGCTACACCTTC. Translating it yields CASSLGQVAYGYTF.

This clonotype was counted between two and nine times. J is TRBJ2-7 and V is TRBV27, with TRBD1 as a possible D gene (5 bases). V was cut by 7 bases and J by 6 bases, with 16 bases left in between. Per germline, CDR1 MNHEY and CDR2 SMNVEV (reference sequence). This CDR3 spans 13 amino acids. In DNA, the CDR3 is TGTGCCAGCACGCAGGGTGGCTTAGGCGAGCAGTACTTC. Translated, it gives CASTQGGLGEQYF.

This clonotype has more than one count but fewer than ten. The rearrangement links TRBV20-1 to TRBJ2-7, with 10 bases matching TRBD1. V lost 2 bases, J lost 3 bases, and 4 bases stayed unmatched. The CDR3 is made up of 14 amino acids. The germline V gene has CDR1 DFQATT and CDR2 SNEGSKA (reference sequence). CDR3 amino acids: CSARRDRGYYEQYF. The CDR3 nucleotides are TGCAGTGCTAGAAGGGACAGGGGTTACTACGAGCAGTACTTC.

The chain links TRBV7-2 to TRBJ1-1; D not certain. CDR3 length: 13 amino acids. CDR1 SGHTA and CDR2 FQGNSA come from the germline V gene. The germline V and J ends were trimmed by 8 bases and 10 bases, with 20 bases remaining between them. The CDR3 region has the DNA TGTGCCAGCTCGAAGAAGCGTCTGGGAACAGCTTTCTTT. Translation: CASSKKRLGTAFF.

This clonotype was observed many times. The chain couples TRBV28 to TRBJ1-2; D gene ambiguous. Trimming stripped 2 bases from V and 5 bases from J, with 9 bases between. The CDR3 extends over 13 amino acids. The germline gives CDR1 MDHEN, CDR2 SYDVKM. The CDR3 DNA sequence: TGTGCCAGCAGTTTAACACAGCTGTATGGCTACACCTTC. It yields the protein CASSLTQLYGYTF.

The sample holds one count of this clonotype. The chain employs TRBV9 and TRBJ1-1, with D unclear. The germline CDR1 and CDR2 sequences are SGDLS and YYNGEE. V was clipped by 4 bases and J by 1 base, with 11 bases between them. The CDR3 is made up of 14 amino acids. The CDR3 bases are TGTGCCAGCAGCCCGAGGTGGGAGAACACTGAAGCTTTCTTT. This translates into CASSPRWENTEAFF.

This clonotype was detected only a few times. The chain employs TRBV28 and TRBJ2-7; 10 positions match TRBD2. Trimming took 6 bases from V and 7 from J; bases not matched to a gene: 9. CDR3 size: 14 residues. The germline V gene has CDR1 MDHEN and CDR2 SYDVKM. The CDR3 region is CASSEREGYNEQYF. CDR3 DNA sequence: TGTGCCAGCAGCGAGCGGGAGGGGTACAATGAGCAGTACTTC.

The sample holds many counts of this clonotype. The CDR3 spells CSVEGSVAGSSYEQYF. DNA for the CDR3: TGCAGCGTTGAAGGTAGTGTGGCGGGAAGCTCCTACGAGCAGTACTTC. This chain links TRBV29-1 with TRBJ2-7; D is perhaps TRBD2 (6 bases). Trimming shortened V by 1 base and J by 0 bases, and 16 bases separated the two germline ends. The CDR3 sequence is 16 residues long. The germline gives CDR1 SQVTM, CDR2 ANQGSEA.

V usage is TRBV20-1 and J usage is TRBJ1-3; D is ambiguous. The CDR3 length is 13 residues. Germline V gene data show CDR1 as DFQATT and CDR2 as SNEGSKA (reference sequence). The ends were cut back, 6 bases at V and 4 bases at J, with 13 bases in the middle. The CDR3, as DNA: TGCAGTGCACAGAAGGATGGGGGAAACACCATATATTTT. Its protein product is CSAQKDGGNTIYF.

The chain combines TRBV27 with TRBJ2-4, with TRBD1 as a possible D gene (5 bases). The J call may not be correct, given that the DNA end is closer to TRBJ2-7. This CDR3 comprises 14 residues. Germline V gene lookup returns CDR1 MNHEY and CDR2 SMNVEV (reference sequence). The CDR3 here is CASSLSREGYEQYF. The CDR3 DNA is TGTGCCAGCAGTTTAAGCAGGGAAGGCTACGAGCAGTACTTC.

In this sample, this clonotype turned up once. The V gene is TRBV27, the J gene TRBJ2-4; 7 bases map to TRBD2. TRBJ2-7 explains the end of the DNA better; the J call may be wrong. Germline V gene sequence: CDR1 MNHEY, CDR2 SMNVEV (reference sequence). The CDR3 is 15 amino acids. In DNA form, the CDR3 reads TGTGCCAGCAGTTTCTTCGCGGGAGCAGTCTACGAGCAGTACTTC. As protein: CASSFFAGAVYEQYF.

This clonotype showed up just once. The CDR3 nucleotides read TGTGCCAGCAGCCGATTAGCTGGCGGCGGAGAGACCCAGTTCTTC. As protein: CASSRLAGGGETQFF. The rearrangement uses TRBV7-2 and TRBJ2-1; no clear D. Germline V gene data show CDR1 as SGHTA and CDR2 as FQGNSA. There are 15 residues in the CDR3. The V and J ends lost 5 bases and 13 bases respectively, with 24 bases between them.

This clonotype was seen a handful of times. The V gene is TRBV6-1, the J gene TRBJ1-2, with D uncertain. This CDR3 is built from 16 residues. V gave up 0 bases and J gave up 4 bases, with 15 bases separating them. Per the germline V gene, CDR1 is MNHNS and CDR2 is SASEGT. The CDR3 reads CASSEALFPRVYGYTF. CDR3 DNA: TGTGCCAGCAGTGAAGCGTTATTCCCTCGGGTCTATGGCTACACCTTC.

This chain joins TRBV3-1 and TRBJ2-2, with 11 nucleotides matching TRBD1. The V gene end was trimmed by 6 bases and the J gene end by 5 bases; junction bases not matched to a gene: 2. CDR3 size: 14 residues. The germline CDR1 and CDR2 sequences are LGHDT and YNNKEL (reference sequence). CDR3 sequence: CASRDRGQTGELFF. In DNA, the CDR3 is TGTGCCAGCAGGGACAGGGGGCAGACCGGGGAGCTGTTTTTT.

This clonotype was observed once. This rearrangement joins TRBV12-3 or TRBV12-4 to TRBJ2-5; D is perhaps TRBD1 or TRBD2 (6 bases each). CDR3 length: 13 amino acids. V was trimmed by 6 bases and J by 11 bases, leaving 19 bases between them. The CDR3 sequence: CASRRQEGNEQYF. CDR3 sequence (DNA): TGTGCCAGCAGAAGACAGGAGGGCAATGAGCAGTACTTC.